These 14 T cell receptor beta chains share one sample of origin, sequenced in a study of blood T cell repertoires in COVID-19. The repertoire was sequenced with immunoSEQ multiplex PCR; TCRdb's copy has only in-frame clones and lacks some. The sample lists fewer than 15,000 clones, 70% to 75% occurring once. The sample comprised peripheral blood. The receptors derive from a human donor in a cohort sampled during active COVID-19.

This clone was seen a few times. V and J are TRBV28 and TRBJ2-5, with TRBD2 matching over 11 bases. The V and J ends lost 5 bases and 3 bases, in that order; junction bases with no gene match: 20. Germline V gene lookup returns CDR1 MDHEN and CDR2 SYDVKM. The CDR3 spans 20 residues. CDR3 in amino acids: CASSHRGQLAGGFNEETQYF. The CDR3 nucleotides read TGTGCCAGCAGTCACAGGGGGCAGTTAGCGGGAGGGTTTAATGAAGAGACCCAGTACTTC. Combining the CDR3 with reference TRBV28 and TRBJ2-5 gives the whole variable domain DVKVTQSSRYLVKRTGEKVFLECVQDMDHENMFWYRQDPGLGLRLIYFSYDVKMKEKGDIPEGYSVSREKKERFSLILESASTNQTSMYLCASSHRGQLAGGFNEETQYFGPGTRLLVL.

CDR3 coding DNA: TGTGCCAGCAGCTTCAAGACTAGCGGGATCTCCTACGAGCAGTACTTC. Its translation is CASSFKTSGISYEQYF. The chain couples TRBV5-6 to TRBJ2-7, with TRBD2 matching over 11 bases. The ends lost 2 bases at V and 0 bases at J; junction bases unmatched: 4. The CDR3 length is 16 residues. Per germline, CDR1 SGHDT and CDR2 YYEEEE.

The chain employs TRBV6-2 or TRBV6-3 and TRBJ2-1; D possibly corresponds to TRBD2 (5 bases). V lost 3 bases to trimming and J lost 9 bases, with 9 bases between them. Germline CDR1 and CDR2: MNHEY and SVGEGT. The length of the CDR3 is 12 residues. For the CDR3, the DNA is TGTGCCAGCAGTTATGAGGGATTTGAGCAGTTCTTC. Amino acid sequence: CASSYEGFEQFF.

This clone occurred many times. The J gene is TRBJ2-1, the V gene TRBV6-6; 8 bases fit TRBD1. The CDR3 has 15 amino acids. Germline V gene lookup returns CDR1 MNHNY and CDR2 SVGAGI (reference sequence). The J segment lost 6 bases and the V segment lost 5 bases, leaving 9 bases of the junction unmatched. The CDR3 DNA follows: TGTGCCAGCAGTCCCGGACAGGGTGACGGCAATGAGCAGTTCTTC. Translation: CASSPGQGDGNEQFF.

The rearrangement links TRBV28 to TRBJ1-6, with 7 bases identical to TRBD1. The CDR3 is 15 residues long. From germline, CDR1 is MDHEN and CDR2 SYDVKM. Trimming took 3 bases from V and 7 from J; bases not matched to a gene: 6. The CDR3 sequence is CASSFGDRTNSPLHF. CDR3 DNA sequence: TGTGCCAGCAGTTTTGGGGACAGAACGAATTCACCCCTCCACTTT.

The chain is built from TRBV28 and TRBJ2-5; 10 nucleotides agree with TRBD2. The germline CDR1 and CDR2 sequences are MDHEN and SYDVKM. This CDR3 region has 15 residues. Losses at the gene ends were 3 bases for V and 4 bases for J; bases not matched to a gene: 5. The CDR3 DNA reads as TGTGCCAGCAGTTTGCTAGCGGGAGTATTAGAGACCCAGTACTTC. Amino acids: CASSLLAGVLETQYF.

The genes are TRBV30 and TRBJ1-3; tentative D call: TRBD1 (6 bases). CDR3 size: 13 residues. V was pared by 4 bases and J by 4 bases, with 11 bases between. Germline CDR1 is GTSNPN and CDR2 is SVGIG (reference sequence). The CDR3 DNA reads TGTGCCTGGAACAGGGTGGGGGGAAACACCATATATTTT. It is translated as CAWNRVGGNTIYF. The full variable domain, completed using reference TRBV30 and TRBJ1-3, is SQTIHQWPATLVQPVGSPLSLECTVEGTSNPNLYWYRQAAGRGLQLLFYSVGIGQISSEVPQNLSASRPQDRQFILSSKKLLLSDSGFYLCAWNRVGGNTIYFGEGSWLTVV.

The chain employs TRBV28 and TRBJ1-5, with a tentative D call TRBD1 (5 bases). Germline assignment: CDR1 MDHEN and CDR2 SYDVKM. CDR3 size: 12 residues. V dropped 4 bases and J dropped 6 bases, with 7 bases sitting between them. The CDR3 bases are TGTGCCAGCAGTTCCAGGGTTCAGCCCCAGCATTTT. Translating gives CASSSRVQPQHF.

This chain connects TRBV5-1 to TRBJ2-3; unclear D gene. CDR3 length: 13 residues. Trimming removed 5 bases from V and 4 bases from J, with 11 bases in between. The germline CDR1 and CDR2 sequences are SGHRS and YFSETQ. CDR3 region: CASSKEFADTQYF. The CDR3, as DNA: TGCGCCAGCAGTAAGGAGTTCGCAGATACGCAGTATTTT.

This clone showed up just a few times. The V and J genes are TRBV19 and TRBJ2-7; possible D gene TRBD1, 6 bases. Germline CDR1 reads LNHDA; CDR2 reads SQIVND (reference sequence). Trimming cost V 4 bases and J 1 base, with 11 bases left between them. The CDR3 runs 14 residues. CDR3 residues: CASSKWDNSYEQYF. CDR3 coding DNA: TGTGCCAGTAGTAAATGGGACAATTCCTACGAGCAGTACTTC.

The rearrangement uses TRBV5-5 and TRBJ1-5; D is possibly TRBD1 (5 bases). Germline-derived CDR1 and CDR2 are SGHKS and YYEKEE (reference sequence). With 0 bases removed from V and 2 bases from J, the gap between germline ends came to 6 bases. CDR3 length: 14 residues. The CDR3 here is CASSLEGGNQPQHF. For the CDR3, the DNA is TGTGCCAGCAGCTTGGAAGGGGGCAATCAGCCCCAGCATTTT. Variable domain in full (rest from reference TRBV5-5 and TRBJ1-5): DAGVTQSPTHLIKTRGQQVTLRCSPISGHKSVSWYQQVLGQGPQFIFQYYEKEERGRGNFPDRFSARQFPNYSSELNVNALLLGDSALYLCASSLEGGNQPQHFGDGTRLSIL.

The V gene is TRBV12-5, the J gene TRBJ2-5; 9 nucleotides match TRBD1. Germline trimming cut 5 bases from V and 1 base from J; bases unmatched to any gene: 5. The CDR3 consists of 15 residues. Looked up from germline, CDR1 is LGHNT and CDR2 is FRNRAP. The CDR3 spells CASGAGQGTQETQYF. CDR3 sequence (DNA): TGTGCTAGTGGTGCTGGACAGGGGACCCAAGAGACCCAGTACTTC.

The chain joins TRBV29-1 to TRBJ1-2, with 7 bases aligning to TRBD1. Germline V gives CDR1 SQVTM, CDR2 ANQGSEA. Unmatched junction bases numbered 3, after V lost 6 bases and J lost 2 bases. The CDR3 consists of 12 residues. The CDR3 region has the DNA TGCAGCGTGCTGACAGGGAACTATGGCTACACCTTC. It codes for CSVLTGNYGYTF. Together with reference TRBV29-1 and TRBJ1-2, the CDR3 gives the full variable domain: SAVISQKPSRDICQRGTSLTIQCQVDSQVTMMFWYRQQPGQSLTLIATANQGSEATYESGFVIDKFPISRPNLTFSTLTVSNMSPEDSSIYLCSVLTGNYGYTFGSGTRLTVV.

The chain recombines TRBV7-6 with TRBJ1-4; D gene unclear. The CDR3 runs 16 residues. V dropped 5 bases and J dropped 5 bases, with 18 bases sitting between them. The germline V gene encodes CDR1 SGHVS and CDR2 FNYEAQ. CDR3 in amino acids: CASSPGSFGANEKLFF. For the CDR3, the DNA is TGTGCCAGCAGCCCGGGGAGTTTCGGCGCGAATGAAAAACTGTTTTTT.